This is a list of T cell receptor beta chains from one sample in a study of shared clonotypes between healthy human individuals. Assay: immunoSEQ multiplex PCR; the TCRdb copy retains only in-frame clones and omits some. The repertoire consists of about 750,000 clones, with 80% to 95% occurring once and the leading ten covering less than 25%. The source material was naive CD8+ T cells sorted from blood. These receptors were collected from a man aged 25 to 40 in good health. CDR3s include the opening cysteine and the closing phenylalanine or tryptophan. The D gene is left open where the match is weak. Expanded clones are given a class, and other clones once, few, many or no size at all.

j_call,v_call,d_call,clone_size,cdr3_aa,cdr3_nt
TRBJ1-2,TRBV11-2,.,few,CASSHISGFFGYTF,TGTGCCAGCAGCCATATCTCAGGGTTTTTTGGCTACACCTTC
TRBJ1-5,TRBV7-6,.,.,CASSLRQGKGNQPQHF,TGTGCCAGCAGCTTAAGGCAGGGGAAGGGGAATCAGCCCCAGCATTTT
TRBJ2-7,TRBV10-3,.,once,CAISVDSSYEQYF,TGTGCCATCAGTGTCGATAGCTCCTACGAGCAGTACTTC
TRBJ2-7,TRBV5-6,TRBD2,.,CASSLRLAGKKYEQYF,TGTGCCAGCAGCTTGAGACTAGCGGGAAAGAAATACGAGCAGTACTTC
TRBJ2-7,TRBV4-2,.,.,CASSQGAVRAALYEQYF,TGTGCCAGCAGCCAAGGAGCCGTGAGGGCAGCCCTCTACGAGCAGTACTTC
TRBJ2-1,TRBV10-3,.,.,CAISESGAYNEQFF,TGTGCCATCAGTGAGTCGGGTGCCTACAATGAGCAGTTCTTC
TRBJ2-1,TRBV5-1,TRBD2,.,CASSPGTSGYNEQFF,TGCGCCAGCAGCCCAGGGACTAGCGGTTACAATGAGCAGTTCTTC
TRBJ2-1,TRBV5-6,TRBD2,.,CASSLSASGRNEQFF,TGTGCCAGCAGCTTGTCCGCTAGCGGGAGGAATGAGCAGTTCTTC
TRBJ2-7,TRBV19,TRBD2,.,CASSRSGSSYEQYF,TGTGCCAGTAGCCGAAGCGGGAGCTCCTACGAGCAGTACTTC
TRBJ2-1,TRBV11-3,.,.,CASSLRDTTYNEQFF,TGTGCCAGCAGCCTCCGGGACACCACCTACAATGAGCAGTTCTTC
TRBJ2-1,TRBV7-8,TRBD2,.,CASSPGLAKNEQFF,TGTGCCAGCAGCCCGGGACTAGCGAAGAATGAGCAGTTCTTC
TRBJ2-7,TRBV18,TRBD2,.,CASSPMTSGSYEQYF,TGTGCCAGCTCACCTATGACTAGCGGCTCCTACGAGCAGTACTTC
TRBJ2-2,TRBV6-5,.,.,CASSYSGTGELFF,TGTGCCAGCAGTTACTCTGGGACCGGGGAGCTGTTTTTT
TRBJ2-7,TRBV5-1,.,.,CASSSKQGSYEQYF,TGCGCCAGCAGCTCCAAACAGGGCTCCTACGAGCAGTACTTC
TRBJ1-1,TRBV13,.,.,CASSFTGSEAFF,TGTGCCAGCAGCTTCACAGGGTCTGAAGCTTTCTTT
TRBJ1-1,TRBV9,TRBD1,.,CASSVWTGDTEAFF,TGTGCCAGCAGCGTCTGGACAGGGGACACTGAAGCTTTCTTT
TRBJ1-1,TRBV7-2,.,once,CASSLVLGNTEAFF,TGTGCCAGCAGCTTGGTCCTGGGGAACACTGAAGCTTTCTTT
TRBJ2-2,TRBV6-4,.,.,CASSAPGTRSTGELFF,TGTGCCAGCAGTGCCCCCGGGACTCGGAGCACCGGGGAGCTGTTTTTT
TRBJ2-3,TRBV10-3,TRBD1,.,CAIRGGQGAFDTQYF,TGTGCCATCAGGGGGGGACAGGGGGCATTTGATACGCAGTATTTT
TRBJ2-7,TRBV21-1,.,.,CASSKTVTRRRGYEQYF,TGTGCCAGCAGCAAAACCGTCACTAGACGACGAGGGTACGAGCAGTACTTC
TRBJ2-2,TRBV27,.,.,CASSFLGASGELFF,TGTGCCAGCAGTTTTTTGGGGGCGAGCGGGGAGCTGTTTTTT
TRBJ1-2,TRBV9,.,.,CASSVRQGEGYTF,TGTGCCAGCAGCGTCCGGCAGGGCGAGGGCTACACCTTC
TRBJ2-7,TRBV7-9,.,once,CASSSNSPYEQYF,TGTGCCAGCAGCTCTAATAGTCCCTACGAGCAGTACTTC
TRBJ2-3,TRBV29-1,.,.,CSIHPPDSGETQYF,TGCAGCATACACCCCCCGGATTCCGGGGAGACGCAGTATTTT
TRBJ2-7,TRBV27,TRBD1,.,CASSGGTGREQYF,TGTGCCAGCAGTGGGGGGACAGGGCGCGAGCAGTACTTC
TRBJ2-7,TRBV27,TRBD1,.,CASSQAPDRYEQYF,TGTGCCAGCAGTCAAGCCCCGGACAGGTACGAGCAGTACTTC
TRBJ2-3,TRBV15,TRBD2,.,CATSKGTSLSTDTQYF,TGTGCCACCAGCAAAGGGACTAGCCTTAGCACAGATACGCAGTATTTT
TRBJ2-7,TRBV4-1,TRBD2,.,CASSWSSGSFYEQYF,TGCGCCAGCAGCTGGTCTAGCGGGAGCTTTTACGAGCAGTACTTC
TRBJ2-1,TRBV30,TRBD2,.,CAWSGTSGTYNEQFF,TGTGCCTGGAGTGGGACTAGCGGGACCTACAATGAGCAGTTCTTC
TRBJ2-2,TRBV6-1,.,.,CASSDTNTGELFF,TGTGCCAGCAGTGACACCAACACCGGGGAGCTGTTTTTT
TRBJ2-7,TRBV28,TRBD1,.,CASSLGQGSSYEQYF,TGTGCCAGCAGTCTGGGACAGGGGAGCTCCTACGAGCAGTACTTC
TRBJ2-5,TRBV10-2,.,few,CASRYPGAGGQETQYF,TGCGCCAGCAGGTACCCGGGGGCAGGGGGTCAAGAGACCCAGTACTTC
TRBJ2-5,TRBV25-1,TRBD1,.,CASSEPGTGLRETQYF,TGTGCCAGCAGTGAACCAGGGACAGGCCTAAGGGAGACCCAGTACTTC
TRBJ2-1,TRBV4-2,.,.,CASSHLGGEVLHNEQFF,TGTGCCAGCAGCCATTTGGGTGGCGAAGTTCTCCACAATGAGCAGTTCTTC
TRBJ2-5,TRBV29-1,.,once,CSVEGGPRLARQETQYF,TGCAGCGTTGAAGGTGGGCCGAGGCTAGCTCGTCAAGAGACCCAGTACTTC
TRBJ2-5,TRBV6-1,TRBD2,.,CASTRLAGESETQYF,TGTGCCAGCACTAGACTAGCGGGAGAGTCGGAGACCCAGTACTTC
TRBJ2-7,TRBV6-5,.,once,CASSLSELDAYEQYF,TGTGCCAGCAGCCTAAGCGAGTTAGATGCCTACGAGCAGTACTTC
TRBJ2-7,TRBV9,.,.,CASSPSGGAAYEQYF,TGTGCCAGCAGCCCAAGTGGAGGGGCTGCATACGAGCAGTACTTC
TRBJ2-1,TRBV10-3,.,.,CAISESGRQVYNEQFF,TGTGCCATCAGTGAGTCTGGTCGACAGGTCTACAATGAGCAGTTCTTC
TRBJ2-7,TRBV30,.,once,CAWSAVGYEQYF,TGTGCCTGGAGCGCGGTGGGCTACGAGCAGTACTTC
TRBJ1-5,TRBV15,.,.,CATSRGDSNQPQHF,TGTGCCACCAGCAGAGGGGACAGCAATCAGCCCCAGCATTTT
TRBJ2-7,TRBV14,.,.,CASSQVLGGFLEQYF,TGTGCCAGCAGCCAAGTGTTGGGAGGCTTTTTAGAGCAGTACTTC
TRBJ2-1,TRBV4-1,.,.,CASSPVRSDEDNEQFF,TGCGCCAGCAGCCCAGTTCGCTCGGACGAAGACAATGAGCAGTTCTTC
TRBJ2-3,TRBV2,TRBD2,.,CASSESWASGSTDTQYF,TGTGCCAGCAGTGAAAGTTGGGCTAGCGGGAGCACAGATACGCAGTATTTT
TRBJ1-2,TRBV27,.,.,CASSLTPQPNYGYTF,TGTGCCAGCAGTCTAACACCGCAACCCAACTATGGCTACACCTTC
TRBJ2-2,TRBV19,.,.,CASNQNRDFLTGELFF,TGTGCCAGTAACCAAAACCGGGACTTTCTCACCGGGGAGCTGTTTTTT
TRBJ1-1,TRBV7-9,.,.,CASSPTAGGRGEAFF,TGTGCCAGCAGCCCTACGGCGGGGGGACGTGGAGAAGCTTTCTTT
TRBJ2-7,TRBV9,.,.,CASSATGGLIYEQYF,TGTGCCAGCAGCGCCACTGGAGGACTTATCTACGAGCAGTACTTC
TRBJ1-5,TRBV28,TRBD1,.,CASSLWDRGDQPQHF,TGTGCCAGCAGTTTATGGGACAGGGGTGATCAGCCCCAGCATTTT
TRBJ2-7,TRBV5-1,.,.,CASSLRPGSTNEQYF,TGCGCCAGCAGCTTGAGGCCAGGGTCCACTAACGAGCAGTACTTC
TRBJ1-5,TRBV6-5,.,.,CASSYNRVGNQPQHF,TGTGCCAGCAGTTACAACAGGGTTGGCAATCAGCCCCAGCATTTT
TRBJ2-3,TRBV10-2,.,.,CASSNSWDTQYF,TGCGCCAGCAGTAATTCTTGGGATACGCAGTATTTT
TRBJ2-1,TRBV28,TRBD1,.,CASSCRDRGNNEQFF,TGTGCCAGCAGTTGTAGGGACAGAGGAAACAATGAGCAGTTCTTC
TRBJ1-5,TRBV19,.,.,CASSIEFYSNQPQHF,TGTGCCAGTAGTATCGAATTCTATAGCAATCAGCCCCAGCATTTT